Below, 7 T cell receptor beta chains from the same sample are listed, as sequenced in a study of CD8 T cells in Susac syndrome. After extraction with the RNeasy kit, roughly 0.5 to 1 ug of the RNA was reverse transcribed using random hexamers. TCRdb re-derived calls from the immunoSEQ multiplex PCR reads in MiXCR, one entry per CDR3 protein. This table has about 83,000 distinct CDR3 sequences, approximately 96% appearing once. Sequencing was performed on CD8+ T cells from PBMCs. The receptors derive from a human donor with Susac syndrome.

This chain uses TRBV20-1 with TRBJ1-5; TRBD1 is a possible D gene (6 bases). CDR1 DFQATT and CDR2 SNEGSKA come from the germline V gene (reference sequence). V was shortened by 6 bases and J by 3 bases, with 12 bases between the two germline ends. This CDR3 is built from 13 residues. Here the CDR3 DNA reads TGCAGTGCCTTGGACAGTAACAATCAGCCCCAGCATTTT. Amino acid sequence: CSALDSNNQPQHF.

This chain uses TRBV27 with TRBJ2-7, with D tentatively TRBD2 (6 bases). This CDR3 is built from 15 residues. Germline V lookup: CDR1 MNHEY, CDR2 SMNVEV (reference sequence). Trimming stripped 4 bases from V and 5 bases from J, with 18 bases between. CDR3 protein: CASSYLGGIKDEQYF. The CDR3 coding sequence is TGTGCCAGCAGTTACCTCGGCGGGATAAAAGACGAGCAGTACTTC.

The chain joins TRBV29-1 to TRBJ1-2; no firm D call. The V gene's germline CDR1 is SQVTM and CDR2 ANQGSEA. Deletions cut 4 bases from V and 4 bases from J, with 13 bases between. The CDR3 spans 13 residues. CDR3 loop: CSVVGHPLYGYTF. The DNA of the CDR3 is TGCAGCGTTGTCGGGCATCCTCTCTATGGCTACACCTTC. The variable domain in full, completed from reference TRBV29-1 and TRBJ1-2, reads SAVISQKPSRDICQRGTSLTIQCQVDSQVTMMFWYRQQPGQSLTLIATANQGSEATYESGFVIDKFPISRPNLTFSTLTVSNMSPEDSSIYLCSVVGHPLYGYTFGSGTRLTVV.

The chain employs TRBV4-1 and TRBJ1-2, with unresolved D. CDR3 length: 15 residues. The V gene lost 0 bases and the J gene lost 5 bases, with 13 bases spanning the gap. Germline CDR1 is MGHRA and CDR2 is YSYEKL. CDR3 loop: CASSQDMGIGYGYTF. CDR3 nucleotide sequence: TGCGCCAGCAGCCAAGACATGGGTATAGGGTATGGCTACACCTTC.

DNA of the CDR3: TGTGCCAGTACGGACCGCCTGAGCTCCTACAATGAGCAGTTCTTC. Protein sequence: CASTDRLSSYNEQFF. The V gene is TRBV19, the J gene TRBJ2-1, with no clear D. CDR3 size: 15 residues. Germline CDR1 LNHDA, CDR2 SQIVND (reference sequence). V was clipped by 7 bases and J by 0 bases, with 13 bases between them.

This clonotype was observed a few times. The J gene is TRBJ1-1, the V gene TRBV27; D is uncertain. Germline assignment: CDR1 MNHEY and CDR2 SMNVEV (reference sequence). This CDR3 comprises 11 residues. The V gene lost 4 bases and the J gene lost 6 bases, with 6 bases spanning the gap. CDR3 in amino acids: CASSSGAEAFF. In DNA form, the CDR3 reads TGTGCCAGCAGTTCGGGCGCTGAAGCTTTCTTT.

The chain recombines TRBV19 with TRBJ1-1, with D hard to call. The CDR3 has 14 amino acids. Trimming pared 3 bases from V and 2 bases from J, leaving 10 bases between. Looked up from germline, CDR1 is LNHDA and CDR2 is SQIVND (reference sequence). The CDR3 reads CASSIWIGNTEAFF. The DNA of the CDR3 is TGTGCCAGTAGTATTTGGATTGGAAACACTGAAGCTTTCTTT. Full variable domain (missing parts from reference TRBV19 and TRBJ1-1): DGGITQSPKYLFRKEGQNVTLSCEQNLNHDAMYWYRQDPGQGLRLIYYSQIVNDFQKGDIAEGYSVSREKKESFPLTVTSAQKNPTAFYLCASSIWIGNTEAFFGQGTRLTVV.